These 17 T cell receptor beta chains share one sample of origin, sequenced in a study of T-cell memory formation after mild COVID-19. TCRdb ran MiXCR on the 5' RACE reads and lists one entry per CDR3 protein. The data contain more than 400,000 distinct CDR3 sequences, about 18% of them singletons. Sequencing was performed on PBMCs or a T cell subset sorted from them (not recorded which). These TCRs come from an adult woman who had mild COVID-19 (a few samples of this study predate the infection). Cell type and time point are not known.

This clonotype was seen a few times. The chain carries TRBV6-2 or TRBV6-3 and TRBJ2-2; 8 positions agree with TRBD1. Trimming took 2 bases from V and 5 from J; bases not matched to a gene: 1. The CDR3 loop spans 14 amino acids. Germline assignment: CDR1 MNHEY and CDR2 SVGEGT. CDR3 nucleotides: TGTGCCAGCAGTTACGGGACAGGTACCGGGGAGCTGTTTTTT. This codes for CASSYGTGTGELFF.

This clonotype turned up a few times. The CDR3 loop is CASSPVTTVSYEQYF. The CDR3 bases are TGTGCCAGCAGCCCAGTCACAACAGTTTCCTACGAGCAGTACTTC. V usage is TRBV7-2 and J usage is TRBJ2-7; no clear D gene. Trimming shortened V by 5 bases and J by 1 base, and 15 bases separated the two germline ends. Looked up from germline, CDR1 is SGHTA and CDR2 is FQGNSA. The CDR3 contains 15 residues.

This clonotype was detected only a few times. Here the CDR3 DNA reads TGTGCCAGCAGTCGTGAGTACAGCCCCGTAGGGCAGTACTTC. This sequence encodes CASSREYSPVGQYF. V usage is TRBV12-3 or TRBV12-4 and J usage is TRBJ2-7, with D unresolved. The CDR3 is 14 residues long. Trimming took off 5 bases at V and 9 bases at J, with 20 bases between the two ends.

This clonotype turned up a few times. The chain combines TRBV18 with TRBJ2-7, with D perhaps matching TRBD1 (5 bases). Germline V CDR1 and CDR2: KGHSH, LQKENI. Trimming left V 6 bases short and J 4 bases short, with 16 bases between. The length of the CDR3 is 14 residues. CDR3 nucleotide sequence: TGTGCCAGCTCTCCCGCGGCAGGGCCTTACGAGCAGTACTTC. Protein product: CASSPAAGPYEQYF. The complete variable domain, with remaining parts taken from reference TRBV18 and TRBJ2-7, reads NAGVMQNPRHLVRRRGQEARLRCSPMKGHSHVYWYRQLPEEGLKFMVYLQKENIIDESGMPKERFSAEFPKEGPSILRIQQVVRGDSAAYFCASSPAAGPYEQYFGPGTRLTVT.

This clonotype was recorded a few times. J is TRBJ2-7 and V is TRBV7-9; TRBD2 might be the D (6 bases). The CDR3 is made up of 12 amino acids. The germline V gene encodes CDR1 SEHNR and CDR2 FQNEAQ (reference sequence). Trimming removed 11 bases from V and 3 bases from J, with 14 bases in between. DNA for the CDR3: TGTGCCTCCCGGGACTGGAACTACGAGCAGTACTTC. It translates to CASRDWNYEQYF.

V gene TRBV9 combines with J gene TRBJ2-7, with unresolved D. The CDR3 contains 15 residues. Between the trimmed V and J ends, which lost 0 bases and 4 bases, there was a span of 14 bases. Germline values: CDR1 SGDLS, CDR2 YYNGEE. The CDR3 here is CASSVGFTESYEQYF. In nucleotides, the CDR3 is TGTGCCAGCAGCGTAGGGTTCACTGAATCTTACGAGCAGTACTTC.

CDR3 sequence: CAISDGSYEQYF. The CDR3 DNA reads TGTGCCATCTCCGACGGCTCCTACGAGCAGTACTTC. The rearrangement uses TRBV10-3 and TRBJ2-7; D is unresolved. Deletions cut 8 bases from V and 0 bases from J, with 8 bases between. Germline loops: CDR1 ENHRY, CDR2 SYGVKD. The CDR3 has 12 residues.

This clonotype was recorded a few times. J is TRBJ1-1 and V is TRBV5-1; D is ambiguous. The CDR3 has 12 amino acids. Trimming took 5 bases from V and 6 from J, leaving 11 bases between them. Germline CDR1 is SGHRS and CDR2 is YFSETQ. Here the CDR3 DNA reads TGCGCCAGCAGAGGCCAGGAGGCTGAAGCTTTCTTT. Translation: CASRGQEAEAFF.

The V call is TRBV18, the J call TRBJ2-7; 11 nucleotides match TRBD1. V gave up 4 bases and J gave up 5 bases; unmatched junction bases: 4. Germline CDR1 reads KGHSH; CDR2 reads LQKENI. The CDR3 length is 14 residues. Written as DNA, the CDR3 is TGTGCCAGCTCACGGACAGGGGGCGGGGACGAGCAGTACTTC. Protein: CASSRTGGGDEQYF.

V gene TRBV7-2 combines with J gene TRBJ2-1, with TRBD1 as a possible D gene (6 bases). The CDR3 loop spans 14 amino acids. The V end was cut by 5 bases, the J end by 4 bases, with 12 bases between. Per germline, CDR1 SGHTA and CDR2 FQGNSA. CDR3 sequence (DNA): TGTGCCAGCAGCCCACGACAGGTATACAATGAGCAGTTCTTC. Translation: CASSPRQVYNEQFF.

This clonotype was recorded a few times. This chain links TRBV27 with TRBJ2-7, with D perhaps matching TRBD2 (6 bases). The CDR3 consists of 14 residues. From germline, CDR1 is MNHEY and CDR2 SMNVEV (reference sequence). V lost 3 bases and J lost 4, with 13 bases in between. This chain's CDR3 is CASSFGQEGYEQYF. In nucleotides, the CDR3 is TGTGCCAGCAGTTTCGGTCAGGAGGGATACGAGCAGTACTTC.

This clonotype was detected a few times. The CDR3 sequence is CASSFGTVYEQYF. The DNA for the CDR3 is TGTGCCAGCAGTTTCGGGACAGTCTACGAGCAGTACTTC. This chain connects TRBV6-6 to TRBJ2-7, with TRBD1 identical over 7 bases. The CDR3 loop spans 13 amino acids. From germline, CDR1 is MNHNY and CDR2 SVGAGI (reference sequence). J gave up 3 bases and V 4 bases, and 3 bases lay outside the gene matches.

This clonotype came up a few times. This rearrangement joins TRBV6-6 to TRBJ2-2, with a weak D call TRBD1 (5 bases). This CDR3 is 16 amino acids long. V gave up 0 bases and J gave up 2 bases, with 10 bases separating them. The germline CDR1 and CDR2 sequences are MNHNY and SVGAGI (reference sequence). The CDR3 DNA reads TGTGCCAGCAGTTACTCGTCAGGGTCAAACACCGGGGAGCTGTTTTTT. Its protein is CASSYSSGSNTGELFF.

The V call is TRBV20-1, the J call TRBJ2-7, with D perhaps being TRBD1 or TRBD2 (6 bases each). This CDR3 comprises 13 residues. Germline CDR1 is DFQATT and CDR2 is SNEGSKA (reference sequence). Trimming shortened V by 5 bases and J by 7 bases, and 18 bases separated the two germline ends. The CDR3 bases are TGCAGTGCTTGGACAGCCGATGGGGGGGAGCAGTACTTC. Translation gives CSAWTADGGEQYF.

The CDR3 loop is CASLGGSFYEQYF. The CDR3 region has the DNA TGTGCCAGCCTGGGCGGGTCTTTCTACGAGCAGTACTTC. The chain couples TRBV2 to TRBJ2-7; possibly TRBD2 for D (5 bases). This CDR3 has 13 amino acids. V was cut by 8 bases and J by 3 bases, with 14 bases left in between. Germline V gene lookup returns CDR1 SNHLY and CDR2 FYNNEI.

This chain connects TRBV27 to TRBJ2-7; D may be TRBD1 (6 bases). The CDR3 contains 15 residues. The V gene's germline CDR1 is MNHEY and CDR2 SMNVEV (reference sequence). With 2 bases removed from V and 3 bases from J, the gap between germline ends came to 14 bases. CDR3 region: CASSLVQDSIYEQYF. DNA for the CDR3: TGTGCCAGCAGTTTAGTCCAGGACAGCATCTACGAGCAGTACTTC.

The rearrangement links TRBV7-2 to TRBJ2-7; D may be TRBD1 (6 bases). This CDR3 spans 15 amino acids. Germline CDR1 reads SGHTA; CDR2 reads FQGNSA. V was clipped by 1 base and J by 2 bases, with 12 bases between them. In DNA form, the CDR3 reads TGTGCCAGCAGCTTAGACCCAGGGGTAACCTACGAGCAGTACTTC. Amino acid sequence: CASSLDPGVTYEQYF. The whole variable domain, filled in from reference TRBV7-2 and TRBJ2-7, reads GAGVSQSPSNKVTEKGKDVELRCDPISGHTALYWYRQSLGQGLEFLIYFQGNSAPDKSGLPSDRFSAERTGGSVSTLTIQRTQQEDSAVYLCASSLDPGVTYEQYFGPGTRLTVT.